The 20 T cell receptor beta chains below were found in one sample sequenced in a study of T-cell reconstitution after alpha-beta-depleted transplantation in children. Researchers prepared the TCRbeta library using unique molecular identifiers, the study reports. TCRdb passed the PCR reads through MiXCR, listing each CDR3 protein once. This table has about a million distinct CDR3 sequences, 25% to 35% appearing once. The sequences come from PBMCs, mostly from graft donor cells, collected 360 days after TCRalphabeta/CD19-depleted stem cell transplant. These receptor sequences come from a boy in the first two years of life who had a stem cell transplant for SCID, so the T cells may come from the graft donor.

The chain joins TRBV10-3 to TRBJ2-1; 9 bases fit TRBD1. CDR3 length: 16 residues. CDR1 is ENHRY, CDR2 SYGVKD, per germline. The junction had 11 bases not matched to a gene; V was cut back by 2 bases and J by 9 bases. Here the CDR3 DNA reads TGTGCCATCAGTGAGCCGGGACAGGGCATAAGCGGTGAGCAGTTCTTC. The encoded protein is CAISEPGQGISGEQFF.

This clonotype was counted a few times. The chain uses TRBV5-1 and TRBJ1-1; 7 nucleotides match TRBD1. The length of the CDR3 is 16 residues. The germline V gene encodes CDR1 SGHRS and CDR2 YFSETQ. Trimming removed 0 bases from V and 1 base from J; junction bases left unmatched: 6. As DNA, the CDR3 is TGCGCCAGCAGCTTGGGGGGGACAGAACCGAACACTGAAGCTTTCTTT. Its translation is CASSLGGTEPNTEAFF.

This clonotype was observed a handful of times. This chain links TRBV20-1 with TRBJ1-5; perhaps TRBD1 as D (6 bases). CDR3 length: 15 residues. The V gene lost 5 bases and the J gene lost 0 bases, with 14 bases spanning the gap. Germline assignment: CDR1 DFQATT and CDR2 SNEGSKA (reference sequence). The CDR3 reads CSALTTGYSNQPQHF. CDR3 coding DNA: TGCAGTGCTCTGACCACAGGGTATAGCAATCAGCCCCAGCATTTT.

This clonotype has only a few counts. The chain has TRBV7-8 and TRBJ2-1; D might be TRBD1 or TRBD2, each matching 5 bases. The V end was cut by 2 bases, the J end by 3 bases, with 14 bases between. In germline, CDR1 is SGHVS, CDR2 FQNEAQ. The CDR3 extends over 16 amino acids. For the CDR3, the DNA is TGTGCCAGCAGCTTATTCGGGACGACGGTCTACAATGAGCAGTTCTTC. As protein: CASSLFGTTVYNEQFF.

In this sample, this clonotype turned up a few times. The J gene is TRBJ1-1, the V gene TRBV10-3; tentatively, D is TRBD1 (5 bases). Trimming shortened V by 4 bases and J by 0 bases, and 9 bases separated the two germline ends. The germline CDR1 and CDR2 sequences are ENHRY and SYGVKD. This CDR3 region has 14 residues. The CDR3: CAISAGTMNTEAFF. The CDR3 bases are TGTGCCATCAGTGCGGGGACCATGAACACTGAAGCTTTCTTT.

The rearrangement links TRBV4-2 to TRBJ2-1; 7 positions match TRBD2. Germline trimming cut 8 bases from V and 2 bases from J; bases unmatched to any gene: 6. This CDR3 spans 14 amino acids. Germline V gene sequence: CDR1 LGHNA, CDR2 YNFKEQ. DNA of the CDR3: TGTGCCAGCGGTATCGGGGGGACCTACAATGAGCAGTTCTTC. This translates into CASGIGGTYNEQFF.

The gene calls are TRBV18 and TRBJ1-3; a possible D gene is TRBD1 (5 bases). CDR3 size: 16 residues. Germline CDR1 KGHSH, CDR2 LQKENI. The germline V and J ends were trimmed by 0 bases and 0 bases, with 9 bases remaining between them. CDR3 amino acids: CASSPPTRVSGNTIYF. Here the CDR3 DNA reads TGTGCCAGCTCACCACCGACCAGGGTCTCTGGAAACACCATATATTTT.

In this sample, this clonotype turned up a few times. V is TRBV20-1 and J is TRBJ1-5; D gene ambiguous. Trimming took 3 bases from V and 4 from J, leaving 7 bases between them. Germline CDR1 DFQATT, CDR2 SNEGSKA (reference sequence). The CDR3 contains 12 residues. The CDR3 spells CSARLPNQPQHF. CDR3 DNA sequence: TGCAGTGCTAGGTTGCCAAATCAGCCCCAGCATTTT.

This chain's CDR3 is CASSPTFGGELFF. CDR3 bases: TGCGCCAGCAGTCCCACTTTTGGCGGGGAGCTGTTTTTT. The chain couples TRBV5-1 to TRBJ2-2; D is uncertain. The CDR3 runs to 13 residues. V dropped 5 bases and J dropped 7 bases, with 12 bases sitting between them. Germline CDR1 is SGHRS and CDR2 is YFSETQ.

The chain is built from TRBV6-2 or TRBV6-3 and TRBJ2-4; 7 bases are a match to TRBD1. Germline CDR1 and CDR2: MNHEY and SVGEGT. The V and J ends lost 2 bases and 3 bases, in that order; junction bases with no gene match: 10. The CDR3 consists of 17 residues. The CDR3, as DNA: TGTGCCAGCAGTTACCCCGTCGACAGGGCCGGCAAAAACATTCAGTACTTC. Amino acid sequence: CASSYPVDRAGKNIQYF.

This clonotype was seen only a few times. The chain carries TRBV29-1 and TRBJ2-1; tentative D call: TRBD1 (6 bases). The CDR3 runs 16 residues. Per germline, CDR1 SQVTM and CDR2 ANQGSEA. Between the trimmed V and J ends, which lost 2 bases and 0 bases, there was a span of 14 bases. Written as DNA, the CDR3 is TGCAGCGTTGAAAGGCTAGGGGGTGGCTCCTACAATGAGCAGTTCTTC. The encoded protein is CSVERLGGGSYNEQFF.

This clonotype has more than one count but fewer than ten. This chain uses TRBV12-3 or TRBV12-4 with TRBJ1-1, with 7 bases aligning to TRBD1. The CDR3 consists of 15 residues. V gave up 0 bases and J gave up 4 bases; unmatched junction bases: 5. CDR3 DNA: TGTGCCAGCAGTTTAGCAGGGGGCGCGGGCACTGAAGCTTTCTTT. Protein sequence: CASSLAGGAGTEAFF.

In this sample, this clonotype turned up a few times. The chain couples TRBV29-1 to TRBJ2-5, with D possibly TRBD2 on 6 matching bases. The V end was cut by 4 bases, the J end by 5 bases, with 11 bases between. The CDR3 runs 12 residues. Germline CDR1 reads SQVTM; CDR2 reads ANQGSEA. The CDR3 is CSVGRAGETQYF. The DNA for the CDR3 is TGCAGCGTTGGGAGAGCGGGCGAGACCCAGTACTTC.

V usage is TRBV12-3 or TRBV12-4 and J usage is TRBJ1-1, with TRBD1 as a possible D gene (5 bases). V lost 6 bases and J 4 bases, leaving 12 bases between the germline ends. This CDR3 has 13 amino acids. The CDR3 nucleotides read TGTGCCAGCAGATGGGGGATTTTCACTGAAGCTTTCTTT. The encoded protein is CASRWGIFTEAFF.

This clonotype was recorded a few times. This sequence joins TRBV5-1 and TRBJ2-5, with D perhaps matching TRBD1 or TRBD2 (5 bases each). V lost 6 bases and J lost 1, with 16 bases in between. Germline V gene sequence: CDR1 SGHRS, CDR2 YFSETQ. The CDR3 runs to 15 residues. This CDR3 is CASNIGGFSQETQYF. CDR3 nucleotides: TGCGCCAGCAACATTGGGGGTTTTTCCCAAGAGACCCAGTACTTC.

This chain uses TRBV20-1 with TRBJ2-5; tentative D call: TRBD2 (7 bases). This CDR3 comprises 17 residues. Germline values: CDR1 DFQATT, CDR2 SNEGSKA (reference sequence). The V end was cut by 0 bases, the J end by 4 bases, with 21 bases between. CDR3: CSARDPVRGRALETQYF. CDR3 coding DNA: TGCAGTGCTAGAGATCCCGTGAGGGGGAGGGCCCTAGAGACCCAGTACTTC.

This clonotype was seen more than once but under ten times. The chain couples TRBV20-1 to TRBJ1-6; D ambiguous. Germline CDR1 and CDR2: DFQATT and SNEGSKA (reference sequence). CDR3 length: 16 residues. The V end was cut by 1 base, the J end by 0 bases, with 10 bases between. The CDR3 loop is CSARVRADSYNSPLHF. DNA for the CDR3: TGCAGTGCTAGAGTACGGGCAGACTCCTATAATTCACCCCTCCACTTT.

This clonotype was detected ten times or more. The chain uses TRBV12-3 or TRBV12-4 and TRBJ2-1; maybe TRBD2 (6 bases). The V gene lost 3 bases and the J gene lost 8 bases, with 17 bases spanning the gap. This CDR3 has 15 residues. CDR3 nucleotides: TGTGCCAGCAGTTTCTTTGGGTTAGGCGGGGATGAGCAGTTCTTC. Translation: CASSFFGLGGDEQFF.

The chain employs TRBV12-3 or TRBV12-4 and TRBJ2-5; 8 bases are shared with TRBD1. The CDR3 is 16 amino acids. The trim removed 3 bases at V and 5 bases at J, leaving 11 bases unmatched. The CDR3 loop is CASSFTRGRDKETQYF. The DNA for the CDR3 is TGTGCCAGCAGTTTCACCAGGGGGCGCGATAAGGAGACCCAGTACTTC.

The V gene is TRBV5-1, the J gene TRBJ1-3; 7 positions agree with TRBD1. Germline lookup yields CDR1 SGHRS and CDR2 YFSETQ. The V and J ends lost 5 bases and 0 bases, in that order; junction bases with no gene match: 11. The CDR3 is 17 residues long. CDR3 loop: CASSSSGTVHSGNTIYF. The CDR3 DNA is TGCGCCAGCAGTTCAAGCGGGACAGTCCACTCTGGAAACACCATATATTTT.